These 2 T cell receptor beta chains share one sample of origin, sequenced in a study of cytomegalovirus exposure and HLA in healthy donors. Profiled with immunoSEQ multiplex PCR; TCRdb holds only in-frame clones, not every one. Here the sample spans 80,000 to 100,000 clones, 70% to 90% being singletons. The sample consisted of PBMCs. The source is a woman in her twenties or thirties in good health and CMV-seronegative.

This chain joins TRBV30 and TRBJ1-1, with D perhaps TRBD1 (6 bases). Germline V CDR1 and CDR2: GTSNPN, SVGIG (reference sequence). The CDR3 has 17 residues. The germline V and J ends were trimmed by 4 bases and 10 bases, with 31 bases remaining between them. The DNA of the CDR3 is TGTGCCTGGAACTACATGGGGAAGTGTGGGGGGGCCGGGATAGCTTTCTTT. Its protein is CAWNYMGKCGGAGIAFF.

The count of this clone is one. The chain uses TRBV28 and TRBJ2-2; TRBD2 might be the D (6 bases). The CDR3 totals 16 residues. Germline V gene data show CDR1 as MDHEN and CDR2 as SYDVKM. Trimming took off 6 bases at V and 1 base at J, with 15 bases between the two ends. The CDR3 loop is CASSPGGLENTGELFF. As DNA, the CDR3 is TGTGCCAGCAGCCCCGGGGGACTCGAGAACACCGGGGAGCTGTTTTTT.